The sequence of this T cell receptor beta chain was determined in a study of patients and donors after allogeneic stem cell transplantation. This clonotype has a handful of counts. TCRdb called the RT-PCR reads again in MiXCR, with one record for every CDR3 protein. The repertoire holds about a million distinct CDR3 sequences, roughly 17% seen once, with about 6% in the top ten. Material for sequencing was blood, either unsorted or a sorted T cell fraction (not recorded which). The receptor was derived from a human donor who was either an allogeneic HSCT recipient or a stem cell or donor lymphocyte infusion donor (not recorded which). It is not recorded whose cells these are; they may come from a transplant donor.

The CDR3 sequence: CASSQWVSGNTIYF. CDR3 bases: TGTGCCAGCAGCCAATGGGTTTCTGGAAACACCATATATTTT. This chain uses TRBV3-1 with TRBJ1-3; D gene ambiguous. Germline CDR1 LGHDT, CDR2 YNNKEL (reference sequence). Between the trimmed V and J ends, which lost 2 bases and 1 base, there was a span of 6 bases. This CDR3 is 14 amino acids long.